Following are 5 T cell receptor beta chains from one sample sequenced in a study of OX40 agonist ivuxolimab in advanced cancers. Libraries were made using the immunoSEQ multiplex PCR assay. TCRdb obtained this table from immuneACCESS and retained in-frame rearrangements with V and J assigned. These tables miss some clones; where compared with another copy, unresolved V genes account for less than half of the shortfall, and the remainder is unexplained. The sample table records 69,000 or so clones; over 75% of these occur just once. 0.53% of the sample rests with the top ten. The source material was CD4+ or CD8+ T cells sorted from blood, sampled in a trial of the OX40 agonist ivuxolimab. The receptors here all came from an adult with an advanced solid tumor such as melanoma, head and neck, liver or kidney cancer.

In its sample, this clone is medium-sized. The chain carries TRBV7-9 and TRBJ2-7, with TRBD1 matching 9 bases. This CDR3 contains 14 residues. Germline V CDR1 and CDR2: SEHNR, FQNEAQ (reference sequence). V dropped 2 bases and J dropped 5; count of bases not matched to a gene: 4. For the CDR3, the DNA is TGTGCCAGCAGCTTACTCACAGGGGGCCACGAGCAGTACTTC. Residues: CASSLLTGGHEQYF. The full variable domain, its missing parts supplied by reference TRBV7-9 and TRBJ2-7, is DTGVSQNPRHKITKRGQNVTFRCDPISEHNRLYWYRQTLGQGPEFLTYFQNEAQLEKSRLLSDRFSAERPKGSFSTLEIQRTEQGDSAMYLCASSLLTGGHEQYFGPGTRLTVT.

This clone was counted between two and nine times. The chain has TRBV4-3 and TRBJ2-5; D is undetermined. Trimming removed 0 bases at V and 4 bases at J, with 12 bases between. Germline values: CDR1 LGHNA, CDR2 YSLEER. The CDR3 length is 15 residues. CDR3 nucleotides: TGCGCCAGCAGCCAAGAACCGCGCCGCGGAGAGACCCAGTACTTC. Translated: CASSQEPRRGETQYF.

This clone appeared a single time. The CDR3 protein is CASSKGLEHGELFF. The DNA for the CDR3 is TGTGCCAGTAGTAAGGGACTAGAACACGGGGAGCTGTTTTTT. The V gene is TRBV19, the J gene TRBJ2-2, with 8 bases fitting TRBD2. The CDR3 sequence is 14 residues long. Germline V gene sequence: CDR1 LNHDA, CDR2 SQIVND (reference sequence). With 4 bases clipped from V and 7 bases from J, the junction kept 5 bases outside the gene matches. Looking up the rest from reference TRBV19 and TRBJ2-2 gives the full variable domain: DGGITQSPKYLFRKEGQNVTLSCEQNLNHDAMYWYRQDPGQGLRLIYYSQIVNDFQKGDIAEGYSVSREKKESFPLTVTSAQKNPTAFYLCASSKGLEHGELFFGEGSRLTVL.

The sample holds one count of this clone. CDR3 residues: CASSLAAADYEQYF. The CDR3 DNA reads as TGCGCCAGCAGCTTGGCGGCGGCAGACTACGAGCAGTACTTC. V usage is TRBV5-1 and J usage is TRBJ2-7; D is unclear. The CDR3 consists of 14 residues. The germline CDR1 and CDR2 sequences are SGHRS and YFSETQ. Trimming removed 0 bases from V and 3 bases from J, with 10 bases in between.

This chain links TRBV11-2 with TRBJ2-5; 8 bases fit TRBD1. The V gene end was trimmed by 4 bases and the J gene end by 7 bases; junction bases not matched to a gene: 8. The CDR3 loop spans 14 amino acids. Germline V lookup: CDR1 SGHAT, CDR2 FQNNGV. CDR3 amino acids: CASSSLRGRVTQYF. CDR3 nucleotides: TGTGCCAGCAGCTCCCTCAGGGGGCGTGTGACCCAGTACTTC.